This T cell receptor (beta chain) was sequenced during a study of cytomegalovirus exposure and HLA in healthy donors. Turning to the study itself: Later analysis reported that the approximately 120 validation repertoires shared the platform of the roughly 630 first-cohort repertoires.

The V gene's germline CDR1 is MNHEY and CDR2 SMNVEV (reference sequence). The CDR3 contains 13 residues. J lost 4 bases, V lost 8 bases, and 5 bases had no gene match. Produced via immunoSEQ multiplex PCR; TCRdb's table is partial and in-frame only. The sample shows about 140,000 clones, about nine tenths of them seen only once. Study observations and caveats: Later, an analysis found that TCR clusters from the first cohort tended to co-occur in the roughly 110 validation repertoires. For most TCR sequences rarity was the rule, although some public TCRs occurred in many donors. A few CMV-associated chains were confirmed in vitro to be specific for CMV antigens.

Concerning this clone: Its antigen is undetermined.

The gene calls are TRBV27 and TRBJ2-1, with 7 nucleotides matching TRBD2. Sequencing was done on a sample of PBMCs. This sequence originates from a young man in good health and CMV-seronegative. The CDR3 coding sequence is TGTGCCAGCGGACTAGTGGGATACAATGAGCAGTTCTTC. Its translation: CASGLVGYNEQFF.